This T cell receptor (beta chain) was retrieved from a study of beta chain features in type 1 diabetes. Sequencing targeted expressed TCRB transcripts, as all isolated RNA had been reverse transcribed. Data came from immunoSEQ multiplex PCR; TCRdb stores just in-frame clones and leaves some out. The sample carries some 410,000 clones, over 9.5% recorded once. This clone was counted only a few times. This receptor was identified in a woman aged 18-30 years in good health. Sample: naive CD4+ T cells from blood.

CDR3 sequence: CAWGTAGTSGTGEQFF. CDR3 nucleotide sequence: TGTGCCTGGGGTACTGCCGGGACTAGCGGGACGGGTGAGCAGTTCTTC. This sequence joins TRBV30 and TRBJ2-1; the match to TRBD2 covers 13 bases. The trim removed 5 bases at V and 9 bases at J, leaving 13 bases unmatched. CDR1 GTSNPN and CDR2 SVGIG come from the germline V gene (reference sequence). The CDR3 has 16 amino acids.